The 15 T cell receptor beta chains below were found in one sample sequenced in a study of blood T cell repertoires in COVID-19. The method was immunoSEQ multiplex PCR; TCRdb's version includes in-frame clones alone and lacks a portion of them. In the table there are a few hundred thousand clones, more than 80% of which are singletons. Sequencing was carried out using PBMCs or T cells enriched from blood (not recorded which). The receptor source for this set is a man aged 35 to 55 who had recovered from COVID-19.

This clone was detected a few times. The chain links TRBV6-6 to TRBJ2-6, with D maybe TRBD1 (5 bases). Trimming pared 5 bases from V and 0 bases from J, leaving 14 bases between. Germline-derived CDR1 and CDR2 are MNHNY and SVGAGI (reference sequence). The CDR3 covers 17 residues. The CDR3 loop is CASSPSTGSSGANVLTF. The CDR3 coding sequence is TGTGCCAGCAGTCCGAGTACAGGTTCCTCTGGGGCCAACGTCCTGACTTTC.

The chain carries TRBV19 and TRBJ2-7; 9 nucleotides line up with TRBD1. Germline CDR1 is LNHDA and CDR2 is SQIVND (reference sequence). Trimming at V came to 7 bases and at J to 2 bases, leaving 9 bases not matched to a gene. CDR3 length equals 15 residues. CDR3 amino acids: CASTNSGTGTYEQYF. The CDR3 DNA sequence: TGTGCCAGTACCAACAGCGGGACAGGGACCTACGAGCAGTACTTC.

Only one count was recorded for this clone. The chain combines TRBV5-6 with TRBJ1-6; 7 bases map to TRBD1. The CDR3 sequence is 14 residues long. The germline gives CDR1 SGHDT, CDR2 YYEEEE. V shed 4 bases, J shed 4 bases, and the junction held 2 bases outside the gene matches. The CDR3 coding sequence is TGTGCCAGCAGCCCGGGACAGTATAATTCACCCCTCCACTTT. This sequence encodes CASSPGQYNSPLHF.

This chain joins TRBV7-3 and TRBJ2-2; 8 bases align to TRBD2. The germline V gene has CDR1 SGHTA and CDR2 FQGTGA. This CDR3 has 15 amino acids. V lost 6 bases to trimming and J lost 1 base; unmatched junction nucleotides: 4. DNA for the CDR3: TGTGCCAGCAGTACTAGCGGAAGGAACACCGGGGAGCTGTTTTTT. Translated: CASSTSGRNTGELFF.

The rearrangement links TRBV27 to TRBJ1-1; no firm D call. CDR3 length: 13 residues. The germline V and J ends were trimmed by 5 bases and 1 base, with 8 bases remaining between them. The germline CDR1 and CDR2 sequences are MNHEY and SMNVEV (reference sequence). CDR3 DNA: TGTGCCAGCAGTCATAACTGGAACACTGAAGCTTTCTTT. It is translated as CASSHNWNTEAFF.

This chain connects TRBV7-3 to TRBJ2-1; 13 nucleotides align to TRBD2. The CDR3 has 15 residues. Germline assignment: CDR1 SGHTA and CDR2 FQGTGA. The ends lost 5 bases at V and 3 bases at J; junction bases unmatched: 1. The DNA of the CDR3 is TGTGCCAGCAGCACTAGCGGGAGGGGCTACAATGAGCAGTTCTTC. It encodes CASSTSGRGYNEQFF.

V and J are TRBV2 and TRBJ2-7; 7 bases align to TRBD2. Germline CDR1 SNHLY, CDR2 FYNNEI. V was pared by 7 bases and J by 3 bases, with 15 bases of the junction left unmatched. The CDR3 has 16 amino acids. The CDR3 DNA follows: TGTGCCAGCAATCTCGAAGCGGGACCACGGGTCTACGAGCAGTACTTC. This encodes CASNLEAGPRVYEQYF.

This sequence joins TRBV19 and TRBJ1-6; no firm D call. Trimming took off 5 bases at V and 6 bases at J, with 14 bases between the two ends. Germline V lookup: CDR1 LNHDA, CDR2 SQIVND (reference sequence). The CDR3 consists of 15 residues. CDR3 sequence reads: CASSPRTEFNSPLHF. The CDR3 DNA reads TGTGCCAGTAGTCCACGCACAGAATTTAATTCACCCCTCCACTTT.

This clone showed up just once. The chain recombines TRBV6-5 with TRBJ2-7; TRBD2 matches at 8 bases. Trimming at V came to 4 bases and at J to 2 bases, leaving 4 bases not matched to a gene. The CDR3 is 14 amino acids. Germline V lookup: CDR1 MNHEY, CDR2 SVGAGI. The CDR3 sequence: CASSSSAGAYEQYF. The CDR3 region has the DNA TGTGCCAGCAGTTCCTCAGCGGGGGCCTACGAGCAGTACTTC.

The chain links TRBV9 to TRBJ2-3; D call uncertain. The length of the CDR3 is 11 residues. The V end lost 3 bases, the J end lost 5 bases, and 4 bases lay between the germline ends. Germline CDR1 is SGDLS and CDR2 is YYNGEE. The CDR3 coding sequence is TGTGCCAGCAGCGGAGGAGATACGCAGTATTTT. Residues: CASSGGDTQYF.

The V and J genes are TRBV2 and TRBJ1-3; D unresolved. The germline V and J ends were trimmed by 5 bases and 0 bases, with 11 bases remaining between them. Germline lookup yields CDR1 SNHLY and CDR2 FYNNEI. CDR3 length equals 15 residues. The CDR3 protein is CASSYTVVSGNTIYF. The CDR3 bases are TGTGCCAGCAGTTACACCGTGGTCTCTGGAAACACCATATATTTT.

This clone was found once. This chain links TRBV15 with TRBJ1-3; D gene uncertain. The CDR3 length is 17 residues. V was cut by 0 bases and J by 3 bases, with 15 bases left in between. CDR1 is LNHNV and CDR2 is YYDKDF in the germline V gene (reference sequence). The CDR3 DNA sequence: TGTGCCACCAGCAGAGATCGAAAGGCAGGAGGTGGAAACACCATATATTTT. Encoded protein: CATSRDRKAGGGNTIYF.

The J gene is TRBJ1-5, the V gene TRBV25-1; no clear D. CDR3 length equals 14 residues. The V gene's germline CDR1 is MGHDK and CDR2 SYGVNS. V gave up 2 bases and J gave up 7 bases, with 12 bases separating them. CDR3 DNA: TGTGCCAGCAGTGAACCGGGAGCTGTACAGCCCCAGCATTTT. Its translation: CASSEPGAVQPQHF.

This chain joins TRBV30 and TRBJ1-6; TRBD1 agrees at 7 bases. Per germline, CDR1 GTSNPN and CDR2 SVGIG (reference sequence). Unmatched junction bases numbered 8, after V lost 2 bases and J lost 10 bases. CDR3 length equals 14 residues. CDR3 sequence (DNA): TGTGCCTGGAGTCCACTGACAGGGAACTCACCCCTCCACTTT. This codes for CAWSPLTGNSPLHF.

The rearrangement joins TRBV6-5 to TRBJ1-5; D perhaps matches TRBD1 (6 bases). The germline CDR1 and CDR2 sequences are MNHEY and SVGAGI. This CDR3 has 15 amino acids. Trimming removed 5 bases at V and 7 bases at J, with 18 bases between. The CDR3 spells CASSSHVGAEQPQHF. The CDR3 nucleotides read TGTGCCAGCAGTAGCCATGTGGGGGCCGAGCAGCCCCAGCATTTT.